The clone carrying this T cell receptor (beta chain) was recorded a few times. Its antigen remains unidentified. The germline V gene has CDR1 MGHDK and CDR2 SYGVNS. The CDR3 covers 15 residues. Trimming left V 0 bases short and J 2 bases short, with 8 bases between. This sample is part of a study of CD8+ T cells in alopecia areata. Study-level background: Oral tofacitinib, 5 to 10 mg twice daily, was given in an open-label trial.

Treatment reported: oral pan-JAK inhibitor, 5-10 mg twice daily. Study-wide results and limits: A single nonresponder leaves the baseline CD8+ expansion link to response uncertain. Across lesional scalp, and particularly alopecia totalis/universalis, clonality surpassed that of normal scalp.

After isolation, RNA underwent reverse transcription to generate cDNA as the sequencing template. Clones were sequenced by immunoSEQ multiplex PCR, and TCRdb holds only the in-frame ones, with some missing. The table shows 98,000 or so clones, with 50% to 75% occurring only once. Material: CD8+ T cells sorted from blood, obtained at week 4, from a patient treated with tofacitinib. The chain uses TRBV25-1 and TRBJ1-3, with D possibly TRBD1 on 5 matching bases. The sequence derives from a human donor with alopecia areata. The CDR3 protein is CASSEYRGAGNTIYF. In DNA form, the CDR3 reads TGTGCCAGCAGTGAATATCGGGGGGCTGGAAACACCATATATTTT.